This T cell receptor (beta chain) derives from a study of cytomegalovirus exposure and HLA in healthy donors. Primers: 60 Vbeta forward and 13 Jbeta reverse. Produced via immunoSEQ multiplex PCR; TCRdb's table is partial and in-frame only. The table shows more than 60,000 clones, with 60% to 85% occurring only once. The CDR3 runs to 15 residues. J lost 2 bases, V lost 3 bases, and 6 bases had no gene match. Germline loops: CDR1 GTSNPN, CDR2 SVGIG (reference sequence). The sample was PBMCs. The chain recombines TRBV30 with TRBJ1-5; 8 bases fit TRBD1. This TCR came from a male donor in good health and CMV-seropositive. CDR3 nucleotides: TGTGCCTGGAGAATACAGGGGGGTCGCAATCAGCCCCAGCATTTT. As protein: CAWRIQGGRNQPQHF.